The 25 T cell receptor beta chains reported below all come from one sample, sequenced in a study of long-term antiretroviral therapy in people with HIV. Assay version v3.0 of immunoSEQ was used, and it was run at survey level. Sequencing was performed with immunoSEQ multiplex PCR; in TCRdb, only in-frame clones are kept and a portion is missing. The table has approximately 39,000 clones, roughly 80% seen once. This sample comprised unsorted PBMCs, obtained 1.5 years after starting antiretroviral therapy. All receptors derive from a man between 18 and 35 years old with HIV.

The chain's CDR3 is CASSESAVTSYNEQFF. The CDR3 nucleotides read TGCGCCAGCAGTGAGTCCGCGGTTACCTCCTACAATGAGCAGTTCTTC. V usage is TRBV10-1 and J usage is TRBJ2-1, with D unresolved. Germline-derived CDR1 and CDR2 are WNHNN and SYGVQD (reference sequence). The CDR3 runs to 16 residues. V was cut by 0 bases and J by 0 bases, with 9 bases left in between.

This clone was picked up one time. The chain is built from TRBV18 and TRBJ2-1, with TRBD2 identical over 8 bases. The CDR3 length is 16 residues. Germline-derived CDR1 and CDR2 are KGHSH and LQKENI. After removal of 2 bases from V and 1 base from J, the junction contained 4 bases not matched to a gene. The DNA for the CDR3 is TGTGCCAGCTCACCAGACGCGGGAGGTTCCTACAATGAGCAGTTCTTC. Its protein product is CASSPDAGGSYNEQFF.

The V gene is TRBV6-6, the J gene TRBJ2-7; unclear D gene. Deletions cut 2 bases from V and 0 bases from J, with 11 bases between. This CDR3 has 15 amino acids. The germline V gene encodes CDR1 MNHNY and CDR2 SVGAGI (reference sequence). The CDR3 sequence: CASSYPRHSSYEQYF. CDR3 nucleotide sequence: TGTGCCAGCAGTTACCCTAGACACAGCTCCTACGAGCAGTACTTC.

This rearrangement joins TRBV28 to TRBJ2-7, with TRBD1 as a possible D gene (7 bases). The CDR3 spans 15 residues. Germline V gives CDR1 MDHEN, CDR2 SYDVKM. The germline V and J ends were trimmed by 6 bases and 2 bases, with 17 bases remaining between them. The CDR3 region has the DNA TGTGCCAGCAGCCCACAGGACAGGACTACCTACGAGCAGTACTTC. Protein: CASSPQDRTTYEQYF.

The rearrangement uses TRBV2 and TRBJ1-4, with 7 bases identical to TRBD1. This CDR3 contains 15 residues. J gave up 2 bases and V 6 bases, and 6 bases lay outside the gene matches. In germline, CDR1 is SNHLY, CDR2 FYNNEI. This chain's CDR3 is CASRGTARTNEKLFF. The CDR3, as DNA: TGTGCCAGCAGGGGGACAGCGAGGACTAATGAAAAACTGTTTTTT.

This clone was counted a single time. V gene TRBV5-1 combines with J gene TRBJ2-5; TRBD1 matches 7 bases. After removal of 4 bases from V and 2 bases from J, the junction contained 8 bases not matched to a gene. The CDR3 is made up of 15 amino acids. CDR1 is SGHRS, CDR2 YFSETQ, per germline. The CDR3 sequence is CASSPDDRVQETQYF. The CDR3 DNA follows: TGCGCCAGCAGCCCGGACGACAGGGTTCAAGAGACCCAGTACTTC. The variable domain in full, with the rest retrieved from reference TRBV5-1 and TRBJ2-5, is KAGVTQTPRYLIKTRGQQVTLSCSPISGHRSVSWYQQTPGQGLQFLFEYFSETQRNKGNFPGRFSGRQFSNSRSEMNVSTLELGDSALYLCASSPDDRVQETQYFGPGTRLLVL.

J is TRBJ2-7 and V is TRBV19; 8 bases are shared with TRBD1. The V segment lost 8 bases and the J segment 2 bases; nucleotides outside the gene matches: 11. The CDR3 is 15 amino acids. Germline V lookup: CDR1 LNHDA, CDR2 SQIVND (reference sequence). The CDR3 here is CASGPRGLAPYEQYF. The DNA for the CDR3 is TGTGCCAGTGGACCCAGGGGGCTTGCACCCTACGAGCAGTACTTC.

The rearrangement joins TRBV7-8 to TRBJ2-2; 12 bases line up with TRBD1. The trim removed 5 bases at V and 4 bases at J, leaving 5 bases unmatched. Looked up from germline, CDR1 is SGHVS and CDR2 is FQNEAQ. The length of the CDR3 is 16 residues. CDR3 sequence reads: CASSRGTGGITGELFF. CDR3 coding DNA: TGTGCCAGCAGCCGGGGGACAGGGGGCATCACCGGGGAGCTGTTTTTT.

The chain combines TRBV7-2 with TRBJ2-7; tentatively, D is TRBD1 (6 bases). With 5 bases removed from V and 5 bases from J, the gap between germline ends came to 16 bases. Germline-derived CDR1 and CDR2 are SGHTA and FQGNSA. The CDR3 has 14 amino acids. CDR3 DNA sequence: TGTGCCAGCAGCCCCCAGGGGATCGGGAACGAGCAGTACTTC. It is translated as CASSPQGIGNEQYF.

V is TRBV18 and J is TRBJ2-3, with a weak D call TRBD2 (5 bases). The V end lost 6 bases, the J end lost 14 bases, and 15 bases lay between the germline ends. The V gene's germline CDR1 is KGHSH and CDR2 LQKENI. The CDR3 runs 11 residues. The CDR3 coding sequence is TGTGCCAGCTCGGACTCCGCCGCGGCGTATTTT. Translation gives CASSDSAAAYF.

Concerning this clone itself: One end of the junction fails to match germline, which may point to a read error. The chain is built from TRBV7-7 and TRBJ2-5; D ambiguous. The CDR3 contains 12 residues. Per the germline V gene, CDR1 is SSHAT and CDR2 is FNYEAQ (reference sequence). CDR3 amino acids: CASSLVGETQYF. The CDR3 DNA reads TGTGCTAGCAGCTTAGTAGGGGAGACCCAGTACTTC.

The genes are TRBV6-6 and TRBJ1-3; D is unclear. The ends were cut back, 11 bases at V and 3 bases at J, with 11 bases in the middle. CDR1 MNHNY and CDR2 SVGAGI come from the germline V gene (reference sequence). This CDR3 contains 12 residues. Here the CDR3 DNA reads TGTGCCGGAGGAAAGGGTGGAAACACCATATATTTT. Amino acids: CAGGKGGNTIYF.

CDR3: CASSLSVVYEQYF. DNA for the CDR3: TGTGCCAGCAGTTTATCGGTTGTATACGAGCAGTACTTC. The V gene is TRBV27, the J gene TRBJ2-7; D not certain. The CDR3 runs to 13 residues. The V and J ends lost 0 bases and 4 bases respectively, with 7 bases between them. CDR1 and CDR2 from the germline V gene are MNHEY and SMNVEV (reference sequence).

This clone appeared once. This rearrangement joins TRBV6-6 to TRBJ1-3, with no clear D. Germline V gives CDR1 MNHNY, CDR2 SVGAGI (reference sequence). Trimming stripped 2 bases from V and 8 bases from J, with 4 bases between. The CDR3 contains 11 residues. CDR3 coding DNA: TGTGCCAGCAGTTACGGGGACACCATATATTTT. It encodes CASSYGDTIYF.

This chain joins TRBV7-9 and TRBJ2-1; 8 nucleotides align to TRBD2. With 3 bases clipped from V and 9 bases from J, the junction kept 13 bases outside the gene matches. Per germline, CDR1 SEHNR and CDR2 FQNEAQ (reference sequence). CDR3 length equals 16 residues. The CDR3 protein is CASSFPGGAGLAEQFF. Written as DNA, the CDR3 is TGTGCCAGCAGCTTCCCGGGAGGGGCTGGGCTCGCTGAGCAGTTCTTC.

There are a few counts of this clone. The chain has TRBV18 and TRBJ2-2, with unresolved D. The ends were cut back, 2 bases at V and 5 bases at J, with 18 bases in the middle. Germline V gene data show CDR1 as KGHSH and CDR2 as LQKENI. The CDR3 loop spans 17 amino acids. CDR3 DNA: TGTGCCAGCTCACCATTTACCGCAGCCGCAGGAACCGGGGAGCTGTTTTTT. Translation: CASSPFTAAAGTGELFF.

Only a few counts were recorded for this clone. This rearrangement joins TRBV13 to TRBJ2-7, with D possibly TRBD2 on 7 matching bases. Germline-derived CDR1 and CDR2 are PRHDT and FYEKMQ (reference sequence). Trimming removed 5 bases from V and 2 bases from J, with 16 bases in between. The CDR3 length is 15 residues. The chain's CDR3 is CASSPRSGDTYEQYF. In DNA, the CDR3 is TGTGCCAGCAGCCCCAGGAGCGGGGACACCTACGAGCAGTACTTC.

V usage is TRBV2 and J usage is TRBJ2-5; the match to TRBD2 covers 13 bases. V lost 8 bases to trimming and J lost 5 bases; unmatched junction nucleotides: 11. This CDR3 has 16 amino acids. Germline V CDR1 and CDR2: SNHLY, FYNNEI. DNA for the CDR3: TGTGCCAGCCGGGGGACTAGCGGGAAACAAACTGAGACCCAGTACTTC. Protein sequence: CASRGTSGKQTETQYF.

The genes are TRBV6-5 and TRBJ2-3, with D uncertain. Germline CDR1 is MNHEY and CDR2 is SVGAGI. V was trimmed by 6 bases and J by 2 bases, leaving 15 bases between them. CDR3 length: 15 amino acids. The CDR3 protein is CASSFLRRDTDTQYF. The DNA for the CDR3 is TGTGCCAGCAGCTTCCTAAGGCGAGACACAGATACGCAGTATTTT.

Only one count was recorded for this clone. The CDR3 here is CASSLGGGVGWETQYF. The CDR3, as DNA: TGTGCCAGCAGCTTAGGGGGGGGTGTGGGGTGGGAGACCCAGTACTTC. The rearrangement links TRBV7-2 to TRBJ2-5; 7 bases line up with TRBD2. V was clipped by 1 base and J by 5 bases; unmatched bases: 10. CDR3 size: 16 residues. Per the germline V gene, CDR1 is SGHTA and CDR2 is FQGNSA.

This clone was found once. The chain combines TRBV4-3 with TRBJ2-1, with a weak D call TRBD1 (6 bases). The CDR3 totals 16 residues. The germline V gene has CDR1 LGHNA and CDR2 YSLEER. V lost 4 bases, J lost 2 bases, and 15 bases lay in between. In DNA form, the CDR3 reads TGCGCCAGCAGCCGACGTGGCACAGGGCCCTACAATGAGCAGTTCTTC. Its translation is CASSRRGTGPYNEQFF.

The chain employs TRBV25-1 and TRBJ2-3; possible D gene TRBD1, 6 bases. V was clipped by 4 bases and J by 3 bases, with 14 bases between them. Germline lookup yields CDR1 MGHDK and CDR2 SYGVNS. CDR3 length: 15 residues. CDR3 loop: CASSVGAGETDTQYF. The DNA of the CDR3 is TGTGCCAGCAGTGTGGGTGCAGGGGAAACAGATACGCAGTATTTT.

The chain is built from TRBV4-1 and TRBJ2-1; 11 nucleotides line up with TRBD2. The CDR3 totals 17 residues. The V gene end was trimmed by 5 bases and the J gene end by 0 bases; junction bases not matched to a gene: 6. CDR1 is MGHRA and CDR2 is YSYEKL in the germline V gene. CDR3 sequence: CASSFRLAGSSYNEQFF. CDR3 coding DNA: TGCGCCAGCAGCTTTCGACTAGCGGGGAGCTCCTACAATGAGCAGTTCTTC.

A single count supports this clone. J is TRBJ2-3 and V is TRBV11-2, with D uncertain. The CDR3 runs to 17 residues. V lost 1 base, J lost 2 bases, and 16 bases lay in between. Germline CDR1 and CDR2: SGHAT and FQNNGV. CDR3 DNA sequence: TGTGCCAGCAGCTTAGGGTCCGGATGGAAAGACACAGATACGCAGTATTTT. It yields the protein CASSLGSGWKDTDTQYF.

This clone was counted a few times. The J gene is TRBJ2-5, the V gene TRBV6-1; 12 nucleotides agree with TRBD2. The V and J ends lost 2 bases and 5 bases, in that order; junction bases with no gene match: 3. The germline V gene encodes CDR1 MNHNS and CDR2 SASEGT. The CDR3 extends over 15 amino acids. The CDR3 coding sequence is TGTGCCAGCAGTGAACTAGCGGGAGGGCCGGAGACCCAGTACTTC. This encodes CASSELAGGPETQYF.